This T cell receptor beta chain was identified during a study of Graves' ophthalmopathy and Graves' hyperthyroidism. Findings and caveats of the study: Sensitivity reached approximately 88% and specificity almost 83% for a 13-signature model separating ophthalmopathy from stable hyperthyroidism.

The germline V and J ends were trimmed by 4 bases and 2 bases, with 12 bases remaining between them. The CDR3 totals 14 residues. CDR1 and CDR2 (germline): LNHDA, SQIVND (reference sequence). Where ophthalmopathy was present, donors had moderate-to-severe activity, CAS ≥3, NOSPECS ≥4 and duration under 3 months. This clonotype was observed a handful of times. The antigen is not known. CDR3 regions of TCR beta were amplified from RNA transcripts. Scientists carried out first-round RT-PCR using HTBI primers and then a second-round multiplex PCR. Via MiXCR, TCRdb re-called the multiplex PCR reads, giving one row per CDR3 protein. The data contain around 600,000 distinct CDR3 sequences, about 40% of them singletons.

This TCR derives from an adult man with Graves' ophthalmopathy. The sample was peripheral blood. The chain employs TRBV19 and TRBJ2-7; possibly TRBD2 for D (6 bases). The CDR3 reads CASSTGAGAYEQYF. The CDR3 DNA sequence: TGTGCCAGTAGTACCGGAGCGGGTGCCTACGAGCAGTACTTC.